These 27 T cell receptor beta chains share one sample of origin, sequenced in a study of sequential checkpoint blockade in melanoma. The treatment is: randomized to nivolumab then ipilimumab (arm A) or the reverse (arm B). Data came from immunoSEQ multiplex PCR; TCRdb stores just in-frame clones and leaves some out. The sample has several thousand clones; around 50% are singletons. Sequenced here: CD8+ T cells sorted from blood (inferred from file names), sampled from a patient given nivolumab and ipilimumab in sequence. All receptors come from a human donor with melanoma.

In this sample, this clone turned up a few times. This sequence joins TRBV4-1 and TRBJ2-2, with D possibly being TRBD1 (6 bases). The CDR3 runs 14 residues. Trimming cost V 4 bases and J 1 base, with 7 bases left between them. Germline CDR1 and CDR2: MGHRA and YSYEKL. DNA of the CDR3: TGCGCCAGCAGCCTCAGGGGGAACACCGGGGAGCTGTTTTTT. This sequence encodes CASSLRGNTGELFF.

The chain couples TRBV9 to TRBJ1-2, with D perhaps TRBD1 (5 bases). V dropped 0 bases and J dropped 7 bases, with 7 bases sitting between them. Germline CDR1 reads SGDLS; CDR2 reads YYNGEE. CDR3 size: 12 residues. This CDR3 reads CASSVDGGGYTF. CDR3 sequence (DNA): TGTGCCAGCAGCGTAGACGGGGGTGGCTACACCTTC.

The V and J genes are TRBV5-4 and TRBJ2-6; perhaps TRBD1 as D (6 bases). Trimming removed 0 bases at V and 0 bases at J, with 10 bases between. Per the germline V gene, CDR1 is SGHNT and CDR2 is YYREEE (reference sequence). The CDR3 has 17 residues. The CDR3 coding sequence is TGTGCCAGCAGCTTGGGGGACACTGGCTCTGGGGCCAACGTCCTGACTTTC. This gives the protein CASSLGDTGSGANVLTF.

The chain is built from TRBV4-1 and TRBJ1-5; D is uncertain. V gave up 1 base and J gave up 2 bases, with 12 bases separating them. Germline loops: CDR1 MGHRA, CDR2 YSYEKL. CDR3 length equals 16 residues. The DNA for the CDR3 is TGCGCCAGCAGCCAAGGAGTGGGCTACCGCAATCAGCCCCAGCATTTT. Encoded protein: CASSQGVGYRNQPQHF.

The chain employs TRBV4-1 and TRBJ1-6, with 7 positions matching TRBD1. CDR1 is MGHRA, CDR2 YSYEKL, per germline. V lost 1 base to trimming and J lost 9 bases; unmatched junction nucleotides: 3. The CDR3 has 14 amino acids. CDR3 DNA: TGCGCCAGCAGCCAAGCAGGGGGTGGTTCACCCCTCCACTTT. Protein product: CASSQAGGGSPLHF.

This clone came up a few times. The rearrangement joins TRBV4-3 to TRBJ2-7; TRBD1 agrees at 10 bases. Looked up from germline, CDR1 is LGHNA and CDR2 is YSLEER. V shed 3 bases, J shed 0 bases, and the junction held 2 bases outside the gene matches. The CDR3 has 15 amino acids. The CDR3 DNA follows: TGCGCCAGCAGCCAGGGACAGGGGATCTCCTACGAGCAGTACTTC. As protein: CASSQGQGISYEQYF.

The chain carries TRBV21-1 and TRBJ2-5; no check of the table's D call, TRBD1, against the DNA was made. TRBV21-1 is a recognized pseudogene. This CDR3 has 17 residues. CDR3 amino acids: CASSKVGRSPRRETQYF. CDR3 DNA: TGTGCCAGCAGCAAAGTGGGGCGCAGTCCCAGAAGAGAGACCCAGTACTTC.

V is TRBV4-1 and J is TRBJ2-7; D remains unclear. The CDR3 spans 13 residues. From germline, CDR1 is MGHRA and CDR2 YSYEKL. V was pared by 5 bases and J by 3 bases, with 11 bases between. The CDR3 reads CASSLRRNYEQYF. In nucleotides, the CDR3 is TGCGCCAGCAGCTTACGGAGAAACTACGAGCAGTACTTC.

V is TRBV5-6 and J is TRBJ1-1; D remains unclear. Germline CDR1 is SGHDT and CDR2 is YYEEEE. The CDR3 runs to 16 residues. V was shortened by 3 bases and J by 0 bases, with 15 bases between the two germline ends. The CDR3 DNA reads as TGTGCCAGCAGCTGGATGGGGAGCGTCATGAACACTGAAGCTTTCTTT. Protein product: CASSWMGSVMNTEAFF.

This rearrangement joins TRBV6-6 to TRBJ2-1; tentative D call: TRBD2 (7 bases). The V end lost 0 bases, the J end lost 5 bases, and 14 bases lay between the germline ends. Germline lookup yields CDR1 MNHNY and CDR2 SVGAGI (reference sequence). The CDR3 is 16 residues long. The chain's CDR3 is CASSYSGGAGNNEQFF. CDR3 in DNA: TGTGCCAGCAGTTACTCAGGGGGGGCGGGGAACAATGAGCAGTTCTTC.

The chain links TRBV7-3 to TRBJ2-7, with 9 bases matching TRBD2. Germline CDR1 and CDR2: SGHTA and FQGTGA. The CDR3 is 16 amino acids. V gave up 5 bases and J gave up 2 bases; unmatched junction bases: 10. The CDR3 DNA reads TGTGCCAGCAGCCCCCTTAGCGGGAGACCTCCCTACGAGCAGTACTTC. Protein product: CASSPLSGRPPYEQYF.

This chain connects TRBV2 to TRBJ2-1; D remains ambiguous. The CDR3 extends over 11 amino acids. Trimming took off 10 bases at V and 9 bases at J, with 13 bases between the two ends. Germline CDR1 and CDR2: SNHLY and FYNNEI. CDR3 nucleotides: TGTGCCACCTCAAACTACCCTGAGCAGTTCTTC. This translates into CATSNYPEQFF.

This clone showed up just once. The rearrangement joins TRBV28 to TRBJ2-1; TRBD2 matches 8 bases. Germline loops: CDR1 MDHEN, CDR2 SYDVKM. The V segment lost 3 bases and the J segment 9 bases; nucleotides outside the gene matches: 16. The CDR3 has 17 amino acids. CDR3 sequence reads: CASSLGGAGAPSTEQFF. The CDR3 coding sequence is TGTGCCAGCAGTTTGGGGGGAGCGGGGGCCCCGAGTACTGAGCAGTTCTTC.

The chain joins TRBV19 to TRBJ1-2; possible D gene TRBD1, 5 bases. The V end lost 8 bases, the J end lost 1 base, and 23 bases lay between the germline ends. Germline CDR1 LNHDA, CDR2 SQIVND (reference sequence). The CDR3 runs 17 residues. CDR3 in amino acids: CASFSGRHTHYNYGYTF. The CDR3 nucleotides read TGTGCCAGTTTCTCAGGGCGACACACTCACTATAACTATGGCTACACCTTC.

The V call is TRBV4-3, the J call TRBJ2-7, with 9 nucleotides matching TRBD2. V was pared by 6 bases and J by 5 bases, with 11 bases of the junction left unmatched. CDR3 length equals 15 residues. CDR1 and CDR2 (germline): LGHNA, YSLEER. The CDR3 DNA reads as TGCGCCAGCAGTCTCCTCAGCGGGGGGATCCACGAGCAGTACTTC. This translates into CASSLLSGGIHEQYF.

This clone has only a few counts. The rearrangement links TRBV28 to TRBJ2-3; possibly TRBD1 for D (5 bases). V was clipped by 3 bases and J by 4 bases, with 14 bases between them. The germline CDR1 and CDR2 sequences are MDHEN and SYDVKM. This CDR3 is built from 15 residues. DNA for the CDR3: TGTGCCAGCAGTTTGGGGCTAGGGATGGCAGATACGCAGTATTTT. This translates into CASSLGLGMADTQYF.

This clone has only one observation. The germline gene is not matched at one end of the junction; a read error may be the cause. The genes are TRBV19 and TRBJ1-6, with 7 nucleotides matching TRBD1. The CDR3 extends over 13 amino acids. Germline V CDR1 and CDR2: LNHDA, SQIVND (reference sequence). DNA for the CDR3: TGTGCCAGTAGATCAGGGGGGAATTCACCCCCCCACTTT. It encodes CASRSGGNSPPHF.

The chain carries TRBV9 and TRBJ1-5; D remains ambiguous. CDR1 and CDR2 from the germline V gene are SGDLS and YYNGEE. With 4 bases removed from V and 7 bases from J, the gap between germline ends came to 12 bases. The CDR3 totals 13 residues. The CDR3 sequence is CASSPGEVQPQHF. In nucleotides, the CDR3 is TGTGCCAGCAGCCCCGGCGAGGTCCAGCCCCAGCATTTT.

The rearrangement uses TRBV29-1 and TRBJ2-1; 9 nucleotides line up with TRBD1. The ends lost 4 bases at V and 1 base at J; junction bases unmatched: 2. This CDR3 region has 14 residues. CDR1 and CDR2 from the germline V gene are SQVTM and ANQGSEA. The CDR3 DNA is TGCAGCGTTGGAGGGACAGGGTCCTACAATGAGCAGTTCTTC. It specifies CSVGGTGSYNEQFF.

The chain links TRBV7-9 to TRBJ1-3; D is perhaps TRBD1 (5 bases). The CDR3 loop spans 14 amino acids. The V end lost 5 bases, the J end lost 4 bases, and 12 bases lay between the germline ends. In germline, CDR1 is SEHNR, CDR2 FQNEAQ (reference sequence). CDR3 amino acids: CASSLTKGGNTIYF. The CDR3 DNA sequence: TGTGCCAGCAGCCTGACGAAGGGGGGAAACACCATATATTTT.

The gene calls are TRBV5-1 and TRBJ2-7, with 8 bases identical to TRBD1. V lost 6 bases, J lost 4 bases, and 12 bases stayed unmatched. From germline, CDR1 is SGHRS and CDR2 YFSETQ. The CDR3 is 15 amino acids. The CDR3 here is CASIIPGQEAYEQYF. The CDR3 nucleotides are TGCGCCAGCATCATTCCGGGACAGGAAGCGTACGAGCAGTACTTC. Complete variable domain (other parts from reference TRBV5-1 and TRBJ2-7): KAGVTQTPRYLIKTRGQQVTLSCSPISGHRSVSWYQQTPGQGLQFLFEYFSETQRNKGNFPGRFSGRQFSNSRSEMNVSTLELGDSALYLCASIIPGQEAYEQYFGPGTRLTVT.

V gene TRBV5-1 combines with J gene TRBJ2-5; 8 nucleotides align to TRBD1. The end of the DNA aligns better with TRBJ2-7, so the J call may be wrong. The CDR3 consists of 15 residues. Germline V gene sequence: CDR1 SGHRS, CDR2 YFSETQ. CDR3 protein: CASSHRTGWSYEQYF. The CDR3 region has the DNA TGCGCCAGCAGCCACCGGACAGGGTGGTCCTACGAGCAGTACTTC.

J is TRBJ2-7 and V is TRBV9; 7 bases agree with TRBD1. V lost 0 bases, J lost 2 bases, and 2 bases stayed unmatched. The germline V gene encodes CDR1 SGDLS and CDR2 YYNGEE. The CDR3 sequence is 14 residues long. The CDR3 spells CASSVGDSTYEQYF. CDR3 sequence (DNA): TGTGCCAGCAGCGTAGGGGACAGCACCTACGAGCAGTACTTC.

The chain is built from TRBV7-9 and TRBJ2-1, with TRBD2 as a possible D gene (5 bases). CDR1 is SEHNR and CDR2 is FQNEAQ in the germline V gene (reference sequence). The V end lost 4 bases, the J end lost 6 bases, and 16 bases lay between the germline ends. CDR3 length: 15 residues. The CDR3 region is CASSSEAHRGNEQFF. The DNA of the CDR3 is TGTGCCAGCAGCTCCGAGGCCCACCGGGGCAATGAGCAGTTCTTC.

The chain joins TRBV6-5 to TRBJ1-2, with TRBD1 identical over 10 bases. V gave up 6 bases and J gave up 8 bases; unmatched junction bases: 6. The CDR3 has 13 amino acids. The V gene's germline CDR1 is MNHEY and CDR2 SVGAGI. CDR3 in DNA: TGTGCCAGCAGGCGACAGGGGGCGGGAGGCTACACCTTC. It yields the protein CASRRQGAGGYTF.

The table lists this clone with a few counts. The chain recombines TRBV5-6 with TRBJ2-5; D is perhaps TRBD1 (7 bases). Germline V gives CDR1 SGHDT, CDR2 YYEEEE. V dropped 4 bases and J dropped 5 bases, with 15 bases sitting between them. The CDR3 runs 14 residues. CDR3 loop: CASSPGAGGETQYF. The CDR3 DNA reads TGTGCCAGCAGCCCGGGAGCAGGGGGGGAGACCCAGTACTTC.

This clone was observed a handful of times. The CDR3 is CASSRQGSSGANVLTF. CDR3 sequence (DNA): TGTGCCAGCTCTAGACAGGGAAGCTCTGGGGCCAACGTCCTGACTTTC. The V call is TRBV27, the J call TRBJ2-6; TRBD1 matches 7 bases. CDR3 length: 16 amino acids. After removal of 8 bases from V and 0 bases from J, the junction contained 7 bases not matched to a gene. The germline V gene has CDR1 MNHEY and CDR2 SMNVEV (reference sequence).